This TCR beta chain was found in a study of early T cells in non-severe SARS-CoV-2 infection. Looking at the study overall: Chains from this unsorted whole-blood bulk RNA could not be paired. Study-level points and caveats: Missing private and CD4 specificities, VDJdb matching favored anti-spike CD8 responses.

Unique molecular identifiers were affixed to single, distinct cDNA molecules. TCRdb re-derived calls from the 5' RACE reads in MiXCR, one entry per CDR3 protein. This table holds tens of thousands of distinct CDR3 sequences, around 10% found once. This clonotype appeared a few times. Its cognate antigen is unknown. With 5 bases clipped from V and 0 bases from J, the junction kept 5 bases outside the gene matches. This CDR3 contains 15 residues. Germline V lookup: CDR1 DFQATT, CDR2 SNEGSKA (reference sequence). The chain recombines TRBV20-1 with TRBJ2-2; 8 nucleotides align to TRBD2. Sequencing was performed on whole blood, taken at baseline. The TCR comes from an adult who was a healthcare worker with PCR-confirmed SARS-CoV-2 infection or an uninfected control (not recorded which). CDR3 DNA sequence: TGCAGTGCTGAGACTAGCGTATCGAACACCGGGGAGCTGTTTTTT. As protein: CSAETSVSNTGELFF.